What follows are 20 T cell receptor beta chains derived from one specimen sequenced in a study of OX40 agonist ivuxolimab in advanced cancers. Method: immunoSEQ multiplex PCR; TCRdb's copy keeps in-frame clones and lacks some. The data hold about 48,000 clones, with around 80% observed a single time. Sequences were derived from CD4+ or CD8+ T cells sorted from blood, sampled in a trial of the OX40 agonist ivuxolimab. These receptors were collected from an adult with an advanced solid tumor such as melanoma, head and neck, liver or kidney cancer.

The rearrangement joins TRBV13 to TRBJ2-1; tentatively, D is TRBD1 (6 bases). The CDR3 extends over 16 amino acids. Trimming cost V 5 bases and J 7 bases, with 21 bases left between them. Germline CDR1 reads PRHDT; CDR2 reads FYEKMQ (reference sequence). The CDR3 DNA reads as TGTGCCAGCAGCCCCTCGGGACATAGCCTTTGGAATGAGCAGTTCTTC. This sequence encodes CASSPSGHSLWNEQFF.

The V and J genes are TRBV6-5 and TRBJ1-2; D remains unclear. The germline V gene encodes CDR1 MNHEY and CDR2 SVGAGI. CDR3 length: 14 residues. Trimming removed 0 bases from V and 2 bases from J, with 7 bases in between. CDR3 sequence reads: CASSYSIANYGYTF. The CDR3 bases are TGTGCCAGCAGTTACTCGATAGCGAACTATGGCTACACCTTC.

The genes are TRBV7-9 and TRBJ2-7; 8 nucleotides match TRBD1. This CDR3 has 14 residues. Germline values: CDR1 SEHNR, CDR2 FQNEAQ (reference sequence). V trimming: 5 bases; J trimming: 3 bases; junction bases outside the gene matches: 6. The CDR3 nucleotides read TGTGCCAGCAGCGGGGGGACAGGAGACTACGAGCAGTACTTC. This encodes CASSGGTGDYEQYF.

CDR3 in DNA: TGTGCCAGCAGCCAGACTAGCGGGAGGGACAATGAGCAGTTCTTC. This translates into CASSQTSGRDNEQFF. This rearrangement joins TRBV6-5 to TRBJ2-1; TRBD2 aligns across 14 bases. With 6 bases clipped from V and 5 bases from J, the junction kept 3 bases outside the gene matches. CDR1 is MNHEY, CDR2 SVGAGI, per germline. CDR3 size: 15 residues.

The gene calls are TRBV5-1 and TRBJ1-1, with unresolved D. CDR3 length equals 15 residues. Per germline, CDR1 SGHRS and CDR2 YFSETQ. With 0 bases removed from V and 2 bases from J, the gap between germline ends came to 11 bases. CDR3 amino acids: CASSLVFDFNTEAFF. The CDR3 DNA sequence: TGCGCCAGCAGCTTGGTGTTCGATTTTAACACTGAAGCTTTCTTT.

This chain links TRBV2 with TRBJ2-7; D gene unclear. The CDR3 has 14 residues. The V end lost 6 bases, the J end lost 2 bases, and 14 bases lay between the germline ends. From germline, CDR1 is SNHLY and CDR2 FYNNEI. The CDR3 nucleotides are TGTGCCAGCAGAGACGATCTTGGGGCCTACGAGCAGTACTTC. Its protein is CASRDDLGAYEQYF.

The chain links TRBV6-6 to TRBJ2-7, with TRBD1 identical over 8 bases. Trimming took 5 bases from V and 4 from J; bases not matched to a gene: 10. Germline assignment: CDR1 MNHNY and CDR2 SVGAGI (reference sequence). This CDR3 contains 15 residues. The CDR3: CASSGSDRGVYEQYF. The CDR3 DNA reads TGTGCCAGCAGTGGGTCCGACAGGGGAGTTTACGAGCAGTACTTC.

The CDR3 DNA is TGTGCCTGGAACAGGGGGCTCACCTTC. Translating it yields CAWNRGLTF. This sequence joins TRBV30 and TRBJ1-2, with TRBD1 matching over 9 bases. The CDR3 totals 9 residues. The germline gives CDR1 GTSNPN, CDR2 SVGIG (reference sequence). The trim removed 4 bases at V and 13 bases at J, leaving 1 base unmatched.

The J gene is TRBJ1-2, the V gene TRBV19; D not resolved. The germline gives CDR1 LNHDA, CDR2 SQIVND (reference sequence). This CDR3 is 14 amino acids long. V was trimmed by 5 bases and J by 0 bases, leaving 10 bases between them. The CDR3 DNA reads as TGTGCCAGTAGTGTCCGGGGAGCTAACTATGGCTACACCTTC. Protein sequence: CASSVRGANYGYTF.

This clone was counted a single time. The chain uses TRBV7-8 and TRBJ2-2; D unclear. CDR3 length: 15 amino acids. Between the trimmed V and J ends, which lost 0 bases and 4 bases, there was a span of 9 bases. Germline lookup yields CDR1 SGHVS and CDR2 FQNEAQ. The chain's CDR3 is CASSLAVASTGELFF. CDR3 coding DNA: TGTGCCAGCAGCTTAGCTGTGGCTAGCACCGGGGAGCTGTTTTTT.

The DNA for the CDR3 is TGTGCCAGCAGTGTCTCTCCAGGGGATCACGAGACCCAGTACTTC. It yields the protein CASSVSPGDHETQYF. The chain recombines TRBV27 with TRBJ2-5; perhaps TRBD1 as D (6 bases). V was trimmed by 5 bases and J by 5 bases, leaving 18 bases between them. Germline V gene sequence: CDR1 MNHEY, CDR2 SMNVEV (reference sequence). The CDR3 is 15 residues long.

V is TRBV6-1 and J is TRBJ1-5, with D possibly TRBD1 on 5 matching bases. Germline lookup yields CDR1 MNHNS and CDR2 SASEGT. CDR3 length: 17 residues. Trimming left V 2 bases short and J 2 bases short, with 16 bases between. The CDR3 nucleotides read TGTGCCAGCAGTGAACAGGTAAGGGGCAGAGGCAATCAGCCCCAGCATTTT. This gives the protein CASSEQVRGRGNQPQHF.

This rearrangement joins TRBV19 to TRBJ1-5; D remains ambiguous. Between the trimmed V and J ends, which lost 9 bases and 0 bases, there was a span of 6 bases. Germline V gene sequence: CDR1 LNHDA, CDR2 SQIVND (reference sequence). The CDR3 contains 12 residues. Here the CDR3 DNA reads TGTGCCAGCGGTAGTAGCAATCAGCCCCAGCATTTT. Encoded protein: CASGSSNQPQHF.

CDR3 DNA sequence: TGTGCCAGCAGTCCGGGGGATACGCAGTATTTT. Translation: CASSPGDTQYF. The J gene is TRBJ2-3, the V gene TRBV27; maybe TRBD2 (5 bases). CDR3 size: 11 residues. The V end was cut by 5 bases, the J end by 6 bases, with 6 bases between. Germline CDR1 and CDR2: MNHEY and SMNVEV (reference sequence).

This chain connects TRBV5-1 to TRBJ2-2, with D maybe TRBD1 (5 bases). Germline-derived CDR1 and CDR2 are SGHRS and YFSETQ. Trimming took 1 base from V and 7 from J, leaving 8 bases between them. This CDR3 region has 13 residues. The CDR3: CASSLLGDGELFF. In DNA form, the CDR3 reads TGCGCCAGCAGCTTGTTAGGGGACGGGGAGCTGTTTTTT.

For the CDR3, the DNA is TGTGCCAGCAGGACAGCCTCTGGAAACACCATATATTTT. Its protein is CASRTASGNTIYF. The V and J genes are TRBV6-1 and TRBJ1-3, with D perhaps matching TRBD1 (5 bases). The CDR3 is 13 residues long. V lost 6 bases, J lost 0 bases, and 6 bases lay in between. Germline CDR1 MNHNS, CDR2 SASEGT.

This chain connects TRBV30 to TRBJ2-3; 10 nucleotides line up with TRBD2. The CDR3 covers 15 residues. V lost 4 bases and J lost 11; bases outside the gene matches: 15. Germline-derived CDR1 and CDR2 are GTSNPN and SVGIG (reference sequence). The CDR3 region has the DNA TGTGCCTGGATGGTGACCCTAGCGGGAGAGCGTGAGCAGTATTTT. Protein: CAWMVTLAGEREQYF. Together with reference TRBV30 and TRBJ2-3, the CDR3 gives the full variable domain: SQTIHQWPATLVQPVGSPLSLECTVEGTSNPNLYWYRQAAGRGLQLLFYSVGIGQISSEVPQNLSASRPQDRQFILSSKKLLLSDSGFYLCAWMVTLAGEREQYFGPGTRLTVL.

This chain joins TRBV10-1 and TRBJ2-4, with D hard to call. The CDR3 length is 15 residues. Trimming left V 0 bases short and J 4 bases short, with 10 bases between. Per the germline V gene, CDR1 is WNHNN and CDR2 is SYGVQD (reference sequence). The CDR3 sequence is CASSESGGLKNIQYF. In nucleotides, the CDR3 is TGCGCCAGCAGTGAGTCTGGTGGGCTAAAAAACATTCAGTACTTC.

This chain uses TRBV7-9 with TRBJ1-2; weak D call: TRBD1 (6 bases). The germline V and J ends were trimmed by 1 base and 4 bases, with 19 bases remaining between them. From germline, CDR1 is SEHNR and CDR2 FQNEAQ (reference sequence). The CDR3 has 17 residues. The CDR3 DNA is TGTGCCAGCAGCTTAGTTGGGGGGCTCTTTATCGGCTATGGCTACACCTTC. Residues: CASSLVGGLFIGYGYTF.

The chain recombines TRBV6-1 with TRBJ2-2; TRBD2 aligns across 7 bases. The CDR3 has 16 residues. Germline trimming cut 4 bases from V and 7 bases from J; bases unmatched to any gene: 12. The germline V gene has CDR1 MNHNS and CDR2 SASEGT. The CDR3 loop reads CASSVLGQGGNGELFF. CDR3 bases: TGTGCCAGCAGTGTCCTGGGGCAGGGAGGGAACGGGGAGCTGTTTTTT.